The 29 T cell receptor beta chains reported below all come from one sample, sequenced in a study of blood T cells in healthy people across ages. A second about 6 to 11 cycle PCR used barcoded and J-beta primers. TCRdb re-called the 5' RACE reads through MiXCR, storing one row per CDR3 protein. The sample lists about 1,400,000 distinct CDR3 sequences, approximately 59% occurring once. The specimen was blood. The source of these receptors is a young man in good health.

The chain has TRBV10-3 and TRBJ2-3; D unclear. The V gene lost 2 bases and the J gene lost 10 bases, with 13 bases spanning the gap. The CDR3 contains 13 residues. CDR1 is ENHRY and CDR2 is SYGVKD in the germline V gene. CDR3 protein: CAISEPPPASQYF. The CDR3 nucleotides are TGTGCCATCAGTGAGCCCCCGCCAGCTTCGCAGTATTTT.

This rearrangement joins TRBV27 to TRBJ1-1; D uncertain. V was shortened by 6 bases and J by 4 bases, with 18 bases between the two germline ends. Germline CDR1 reads MNHEY; CDR2 reads SMNVEV (reference sequence). The CDR3 spans 15 residues. The CDR3 loop is CASSVGAPLFTEAFF. CDR3 bases: TGTGCCAGCAGCGTCGGAGCGCCGTTGTTCACTGAAGCTTTCTTT.

In DNA form, the CDR3 reads TGCAGTGCTAGTATTGGGACTAGCTCTTCCTACGAGCAGTACTTC. It encodes CSASIGTSSSYEQYF. The chain joins TRBV20-1 to TRBJ2-7; TRBD2 matches 9 bases. Per germline, CDR1 DFQATT and CDR2 SNEGSKA (reference sequence). CDR3 length: 15 amino acids. V trimming: 3 bases; J trimming: 1 base; junction bases outside the gene matches: 7.

This rearrangement joins TRBV5-1 to TRBJ1-4; D is unclear. CDR1 is SGHRS, CDR2 YFSETQ, per germline. The CDR3 totals 13 residues. Trimming pared 0 bases from V and 8 bases from J, leaving 8 bases between. CDR3 region: CASSLDTGEKLFF. CDR3 bases: TGCGCCAGCAGCTTGGACACTGGAGAAAAACTGTTTTTT.

This chain uses TRBV4-3 with TRBJ2-5; D is ambiguous. Germline lookup yields CDR1 LGHNA and CDR2 YSLEER. Between the trimmed V and J ends, which lost 1 base and 5 bases, there was a span of 11 bases. This CDR3 has 14 amino acids. CDR3 sequence reads: CASSQGSRLETQYF. Written as DNA, the CDR3 is TGCGCCAGCAGCCAAGGGAGCCGTCTGGAGACCCAGTACTTC.

This chain links TRBV12-3 or TRBV12-4 with TRBJ1-2; a weak D match, TRBD1 (5 bases). Deletions cut 4 bases from V and 4 bases from J, with 13 bases between. The CDR3 sequence is 14 residues long. CDR3 bases: TGTGCCAGCAGTTCCGTATTTGGGACCTATGGCTACACCTTC. Translated, it gives CASSSVFGTYGYTF.

The chain joins TRBV4-1 to TRBJ1-1, with D perhaps TRBD1 (5 bases). V was cut by 5 bases and J by 4 bases, with 14 bases left in between. This CDR3 contains 14 residues. Germline V gives CDR1 MGHRA, CDR2 YSYEKL. CDR3 residues: CASSGGGGSTEAFF. The CDR3 DNA is TGCGCCAGCAGCGGGGGGGGTGGGTCCACTGAAGCTTTCTTT.

In its sample, this clonotype was seen a few times. The chain combines TRBV20-1 with TRBJ2-3; 9 bases match TRBD2. CDR1 is DFQATT, CDR2 SNEGSKA, per germline (reference sequence). This CDR3 has 16 residues. The J segment lost 2 bases and the V segment lost 6 bases, leaving 12 bases of the junction unmatched. The CDR3 bases are TGCAGTGCCCATCCCCCCAAGCGGGGGGACACAGATACGCAGTATTTT. Its protein product is CSAHPPKRGDTDTQYF.

The gene calls are TRBV10-3 and TRBJ2-5; TRBD1 matches at 8 bases. Trimming cost V 8 bases and J 2 bases; bases outside gene matches: 7. The CDR3 sequence is 14 residues long. The V gene's germline CDR1 is ENHRY and CDR2 SYGVKD. CDR3 sequence reads: CAICPGGVQETQYF. In DNA form, the CDR3 reads TGTGCCATCTGTCCAGGGGGCGTTCAAGAGACCCAGTACTTC.

This chain joins TRBV29-1 and TRBJ1-1; 7 nucleotides align to TRBD1. The length of the CDR3 is 13 residues. The V gene's germline CDR1 is SQVTM and CDR2 ANQGSEA. V shed 7 bases and J 4 bases; nucleotides not matched to a gene: 9. CDR3 coding DNA: TGCAGCGCCAAGGGACAGTGGGCCACTGAAGCTTTCTTT. Residues: CSAKGQWATEAFF. Based on the CDR3 plus reference TRBV29-1 and TRBJ1-1, the full variable domain is SAVISQKPSRDICQRGTSLTIQCQVDSQVTMMFWYRQQPGQSLTLIATANQGSEATYESGFVIDKFPISRPNLTFSTLTVSNMSPEDSSIYLCSAKGQWATEAFFGQGTRLTVV.

The chain carries TRBV29-1 and TRBJ1-4, with a weak D call TRBD1 (5 bases). V lost 4 bases, J lost 7 bases, and 13 bases lay in between. Per the germline V gene, CDR1 is SQVTM and CDR2 is ANQGSEA. The CDR3 consists of 13 residues. The CDR3 DNA reads TGCAGCGTTGTTACAGGTGGATCTGAAAAACTGTTTTTT. Protein sequence: CSVVTGGSEKLFF.

The table lists this clonotype with a few counts. This chain uses TRBV20-1 with TRBJ2-7, with D possibly called TRBD1 or TRBD2 (6 bases each). In germline, CDR1 is DFQATT, CDR2 SNEGSKA (reference sequence). V was trimmed by 4 bases and J by 0 bases, leaving 16 bases between them. The CDR3 sequence is 15 residues long. The DNA of the CDR3 is TGCAGTGCTAAGGAGCGCGGGACAAACTCCTACGAGCAGTACTTC. It is translated as CSAKERGTNSYEQYF.

This clonotype has just one count. The chain joins TRBV15 to TRBJ2-1; 10 nucleotides align to TRBD2. Germline lookup yields CDR1 LNHNV and CDR2 YYDKDF (reference sequence). The V gene end was trimmed by 1 base and the J gene end by 7 bases; junction bases not matched to a gene: 10. The CDR3 extends over 17 amino acids. The chain's CDR3 is CATSRVGAGGSRNEQFF. The CDR3 nucleotides read TGTGCCACCAGCAGAGTTGGAGCGGGGGGGTCCCGGAATGAGCAGTTCTTC. The whole variable domain, remainder taken from reference TRBV15 and TRBJ2-1, is DAMVIQNPRYQVTQFGKPVTLSCSQTLNHNVMYWYQQKSSQAPKLLFHYYDKDFNNEADTPDNFQSRRPNTSFCFLDIRSPGLGDTAMYLCATSRVGAGGSRNEQFFGPGTRLTVL.

The J gene is TRBJ2-5, the V gene TRBV12-3 or TRBV12-4; D is undetermined. Deletions cut 1 base from V and 11 bases from J, with 11 bases between. The CDR3 loop spans 12 amino acids. The CDR3 coding sequence is TGTGCCAGCAGTTTAGGTCCTACGATGCAGTACTTC. It encodes CASSLGPTMQYF.

The gene calls are TRBV20-1 and TRBJ2-7, with TRBD1 identical over 12 bases. V lost 6 bases, J lost 6 bases, and 12 bases stayed unmatched. Germline V gene data show CDR1 as DFQATT and CDR2 as SNEGSKA (reference sequence). This CDR3 has 15 amino acids. CDR3 protein: CSASTPGQGAAEQYF. The CDR3 DNA is TGCAGTGCATCCACTCCGGGACAGGGGGCTGCCGAGCAGTACTTC.

V and J are TRBV12-3 or TRBV12-4 and TRBJ2-1; TRBD2 is a possible D gene (6 bases). V was pared by 6 bases and J by 8 bases, with 14 bases between. The CDR3 totals 13 residues. The CDR3 region is CASRGLLGYEQFF. CDR3 in DNA: TGTGCCAGCAGGGGACTCCTGGGGTATGAGCAGTTCTTC.

V is TRBV20-1 and J is TRBJ2-7, with D perhaps TRBD1 (7 bases). The CDR3 contains 14 residues. Germline V CDR1 and CDR2: DFQATT, SNEGSKA (reference sequence). V dropped 0 bases and J dropped 2 bases, with 11 bases sitting between them. The CDR3: CSARDARGAYEQYF. CDR3 DNA sequence: TGCAGTGCTAGAGATGCCAGGGGGGCCTACGAGCAGTACTTC.

CDR3 sequence (DNA): TGCGCCAGCAGCCAAGAAAGACAGGGACAAGGCTACGAGCAGTACTTC. Translation gives CASSQERQGQGYEQYF. This sequence joins TRBV4-1 and TRBJ2-4; 7 nucleotides align to TRBD1. The J call is in doubt because the DNA end fits TRBJ2-7 better. CDR1 is MGHRA, CDR2 YSYEKL, per germline. This CDR3 has 16 residues.

The CDR3 DNA is TGTGCCAGCAGCTTTACCGCGGGGGCTAGCGGGAGGGGGTACAATGAGCAGTTCTTC. This sequence encodes CASSFTAGASGRGYNEQFF. This chain uses TRBV7-9 with TRBJ2-1; 12 bases are shared with TRBD2. Germline lookup yields CDR1 SEHNR and CDR2 FQNEAQ (reference sequence). The junction had 13 bases not matched to a gene; V was cut back by 3 bases and J by 4 bases. The CDR3 length is 19 residues.

This chain links TRBV27 with TRBJ2-5, with D maybe TRBD2 (6 bases). The germline CDR1 and CDR2 sequences are MNHEY and SMNVEV (reference sequence). The CDR3 sequence is 11 residues long. V lost 3 bases and J lost 10, with 9 bases in between. CDR3 nucleotides: TGTGCCAGCAGTTTTATGGGGGGCCAGTACTTC. This translates into CASSFMGGQYF.

V gene TRBV12-3 or TRBV12-4 combines with J gene TRBJ1-6; D gene uncertain. The CDR3 consists of 17 residues. V was cut by 2 bases and J by 5 bases, with 16 bases left in between. The CDR3 region has the DNA TGTGCCAGCAGTTTATCAGGTTCCAGGAACCATAATTCACCCCTCCACTTT. Its protein product is CASSLSGSRNHNSPLHF.

In this sample, this clonotype turned up once. This chain's CDR3 is CASSPWTDNTEAFF. Here the CDR3 DNA reads TGTGCCAGCAGCCCCTGGACTGACAACACTGAAGCTTTCTTT. The rearrangement uses TRBV7-9 and TRBJ1-1; D not certain. Trimming removed 5 bases at V and 2 bases at J, with 12 bases between. The germline gives CDR1 SEHNR, CDR2 FQNEAQ (reference sequence). The CDR3 is 14 residues long.

The chain is built from TRBV4-3 and TRBJ2-5; D remains ambiguous. V lost 3 bases and J 2 bases, leaving 13 bases between the germline ends. This CDR3 contains 15 residues. Per germline, CDR1 LGHNA and CDR2 YSLEER. In DNA form, the CDR3 reads TGCGCCAGCAGCCAGGGATATGGAATTCAAGAGACCCAGTACTTC. Translated, it gives CASSQGYGIQETQYF.

V gene TRBV6-2 or TRBV6-3 combines with J gene TRBJ1-2; no firm D call. The germline V and J ends were trimmed by 2 bases and 4 bases, with 5 bases remaining between them. CDR1 is MNHEY and CDR2 is SVGEGT in the germline V gene. This CDR3 is built from 12 residues. The CDR3 loop is CASSYGPYGYTF. The CDR3 DNA is TGTGCCAGCAGTTACGGGCCCTATGGCTACACCTTC.

On this clonotype: Germline and junction disagree at one end, which may indicate a read error. The chain has TRBV29-1 and TRBJ1-1, with 9 bases fitting TRBD1. The CDR3 consists of 13 residues. The germline V gene encodes CDR1 SQVTM and CDR2 ANQGSEA. The CDR3 region has the DNA TGCAGCGCAGAACAGGGGGCTAACACCGAAGCTTTCTTT. Its protein product is CSAEQGANTEAFF. The complete variable domain, with remaining parts taken from reference TRBV29-1 and TRBJ1-1, reads SAVISQKPSRDICQRGTSLTIQCQVDSQVTMMFWYRQQPGQSLTLIATANQGSEATYESGFVIDKFPISRPNLTFSTLTVSNMSPEDSSIYLCSAEQGANTEAFFGQGTRLTVV.

This chain uses TRBV12-3 or TRBV12-4 with TRBJ2-3; 8 bases agree with TRBD2. The CDR3 has 17 residues. The V segment lost 5 bases and the J segment 0 bases; nucleotides outside the gene matches: 10. CDR3 amino acids: CASSPGGVGLSTDTQYF. Written as DNA, the CDR3 is TGTGCCAGCAGTCCCGGGGGGGTAGGGCTGAGCACAGATACGCAGTATTTT.

The gene calls are TRBV27 and TRBJ2-5; D is uncertain. The end of the DNA aligns better with TRBJ2-7, so the J call may be wrong. CDR3 length equals 11 residues. Germline assignment: CDR1 MNHEY and CDR2 SMNVEV (reference sequence). The CDR3 protein is CASGPPYEQYF. In DNA form, the CDR3 reads TGTGCCAGCGGGCCCCCCTACGAGCAGTACTTC.

In this sample, this clonotype turned up a few times. This sequence joins TRBV15 and TRBJ2-6; D tentatively reads TRBD1 or TRBD2 (5 bases each). The CDR3 spans 18 residues. Germline V gene data show CDR1 as LNHNV and CDR2 as YYDKDF (reference sequence). Trimming took 0 bases from V and 1 from J, leaving 13 bases between them. CDR3 DNA: TGTGCCACCAGCAGAGATTGGGACGTCGGGTCTGGGGCCAACGTCCTGACTTTC. It is translated as CATSRDWDVGSGANVLTF.

This sequence joins TRBV2 and TRBJ2-7; D remains ambiguous. The J call is uncertain, as TRBJ2-5 better fits the DNA end. Germline V gives CDR1 SNHLY, CDR2 FYNNEI. This CDR3 is 12 amino acids long. The CDR3 region is CASSETAGTQYF. The CDR3 DNA sequence: TGTGCCAGCAGTGAGACCGCTGGGACCCAGTACTTC.